These T cell receptor beta chains were read from a single sample in a study of blood T cells in healthy people across ages. MiXCR, applied by TCRdb to the 5' RACE reads, yields one record per CDR3 protein. The sample includes about 1.8 million distinct CDR3 sequences, just under 50% of them seen just once. Input material: blood. The receptor source for this set is a woman aged 40 to 50 in good health. Each CDR3 is given with its conserved first and last residue. The D gene is left open where the match is weak. Rows give clone size only sometimes, using once, few, many, or a class for an expanded clone.

abundance: NA
j_gene: TRBJ2-1
len: 15
d_gene: TRBD1
v_gene: TRBV6-2/TRBV6-3
CDR3nt: TGTGCCAGCAGCCCCAGCAAGGGGGCTTCAAATGAGCAGTTCTTC
CDR3aa: CASSPSKGASNEQFF

abundance: few
j_gene: TRBJ2-1
len: 19
d_gene: TRBD2
v_gene: TRBV20-1
CDR3nt: TGCAGTGCTAGAGTTTCGGGACTAGCGGGGGGCCCTACTTGGAATGAGCAGTTCTTC
CDR3aa: CSARVSGLAGGPTWNEQFF

abundance: NA
j_gene: TRBJ2-1
len: 14
d_gene: NA
v_gene: TRBV27
CDR3nt: TGTGCCAGCAGTTCCTACGGGACTTCCAGGGAGCAGTTCTTC
CDR3aa: CASSSYGTSREQFF

abundance: NA
j_gene: TRBJ1-6
len: 13
d_gene: NA
v_gene: TRBV20-1
CDR3nt: TGCAGTGCTAGAGATTGGTCCGATTCACCCCTCCACTTT
CDR3aa: CSARDWSDSPLHF

abundance: NA
j_gene: TRBJ2-1
len: 17
d_gene: NA
v_gene: TRBV6-2/TRBV6-3
CDR3nt: TGTGCCAGCAGTTCCTTATTGACAGGCTCTACCTACAATGAGCAGTTCTTC
CDR3aa: CASSSLLTGSTYNEQFF

abundance: NA
j_gene: TRBJ2-7
len: 15
d_gene: TRBD1
v_gene: TRBV3-1
CDR3nt: TGCGCCAGCAGCCAGGGAGGACAGGGACCCTACGAGCAGTACTTC
CDR3aa: CASSQGGQGPYEQYF

abundance: NA
j_gene: TRBJ2-3
len: 15
d_gene: TRBD2
v_gene: TRBV20-1
CDR3nt: TGCAGTGCTGAAGGACTAGCGGGGGCCCCAGATACGCAGTATTTT
CDR3aa: CSAEGLAGAPDTQYF

abundance: NA
j_gene: TRBJ1-4
len: 14
d_gene: NA
v_gene: TRBV12-3/TRBV12-4
CDR3nt: TGTGCCAGCAGATTGTCGGCCGCCAATGAAAAACTGTTTTTT
CDR3aa: CASRLSAANEKLFF

abundance: few
j_gene: TRBJ1-1
len: 14
d_gene: TRBD1
v_gene: TRBV20-1
CDR3nt: TGCAGTGCTAGAGATCCCCAGGGGGGGACTGAAGCTTTCTTT
CDR3aa: CSARDPQGGTEAFF

abundance: NA
j_gene: TRBJ2-1
len: 15
d_gene: TRBD1
v_gene: TRBV6-6
CDR3nt: TGTGCCAGCAGTCGAGGACGGACAGGGGACAATGAGCAGTTCTTC
CDR3aa: CASSRGRTGDNEQFF

abundance: NA
j_gene: TRBJ2-3
len: 15
d_gene: NA
v_gene: TRBV7-9
CDR3nt: TGTGCCAGCAGCTTAGGTAACGGCCGCACAGATACGCAGTATTTT
CDR3aa: CASSLGNGRTDTQYF

abundance: few
j_gene: TRBJ2-1
len: 14
d_gene: NA
v_gene: TRBV4-1
CDR3nt: TGCGCCAGCAGACCGATCTCCTCTGCTAATCGGCAGTTCTTC
CDR3aa: CASRPISSANRQFF

abundance: NA
j_gene: TRBJ2-7
len: 12
d_gene: NA
v_gene: TRBV6-2/TRBV6-3
CDR3nt: TGTGCCAGCGAATCCGAGCGGGTTGAGCAGTACTTC
CDR3aa: CASESERVEQYF

abundance: few
j_gene: TRBJ2-1
len: 11
d_gene: NA
v_gene: TRBV29-1
CDR3nt: TGCAGCGTTGAACGGGCCGACGGGCAGTTCTTC
CDR3aa: CSVERADGQFF

abundance: few
j_gene: TRBJ1-2
len: 14
d_gene: NA
v_gene: TRBV5-1
CDR3nt: TGCGCCAGCAGCTTGGAGTCGGGGACCGGGGGCTACACCTTC
CDR3aa: CASSLESGTGGYTF

abundance: NA
j_gene: TRBJ2-5
len: 11
d_gene: NA
v_gene: TRBV6-2/TRBV6-3
CDR3nt: TGTGCCAGCAGACAACACGAGACCCAGTACTTC
CDR3aa: CASRQHETQYF

abundance: NA
j_gene: TRBJ1-5
len: 15
d_gene: NA
v_gene: TRBV6-6
CDR3nt: TGTGCCAGCATTAGGGACCTTCATAGCAATCAGCCCCAGCATTTT
CDR3aa: CASIRDLHSNQPQHF

abundance: NA
j_gene: TRBJ2-3
len: 14
d_gene: TRBD1
v_gene: TRBV29-1
CDR3nt: TGCAGCGCCCGAGGGGGCTCAAGCACAGATACGCAGTATTTT
CDR3aa: CSARGGSSTDTQYF

abundance: few
j_gene: TRBJ2-3
len: 17
d_gene: TRBD2
v_gene: TRBV7-2
CDR3nt: TGTGCCAGCAGTCTTCTAGCGGGGGCGCTACTCACAGATACGCAGTATTTT
CDR3aa: CASSLLAGALLTDTQYF

abundance: once
j_gene: TRBJ2-7
len: 15
d_gene: NA
v_gene: TRBV5-6
CDR3nt: TGTGCCAGCACCGGACTCAGGAGCCACTCCTACGAGCAGTACTTC
CDR3aa: CASTGLRSHSYEQYF

abundance: few
j_gene: TRBJ2-5
len: 13
d_gene: TRBD2
v_gene: TRBV12-3/TRBV12-4
CDR3nt: TGTGCCAGCAGTCTCGGACTAGCGGGGCTACAGTACTTC
CDR3aa: CASSLGLAGLQYF

abundance: NA
j_gene: TRBJ1-2
len: 15
d_gene: TRBD1
v_gene: TRBV18
CDR3nt: TGTGCCAGCTCACTCAAGACAGGGCTGGACTATGGCTACACCTTC
CDR3aa: CASSLKTGLDYGYTF

abundance: few
j_gene: TRBJ2-1
len: 17
d_gene: TRBD1
v_gene: TRBV4-3
CDR3nt: TGCGCCAGCAGCCCGCGACAGGGGGCCACCCCGAACAATGAGCAGTTCTTC
CDR3aa: CASSPRQGATPNNEQFF

abundance: NA
j_gene: TRBJ2-6
len: 17
d_gene: TRBD1
v_gene: TRBV5-1
CDR3nt: TGCGCCAGCAGCTCTACAGGGGGCGGATCTGGGGCCAACGTCCTGACTTTC
CDR3aa: CASSSTGGGSGANVLTF

abundance: NA
j_gene: TRBJ2-3
len: 18
d_gene: TRBD1
v_gene: TRBV24-1
CDR3nt: TGTGCCACCAGTGATCCCGGGAGACAGGGGCGTCGCACAGATACGCAGTATTTT
CDR3aa: CATSDPGRQGRRTDTQYF

abundance: NA
j_gene: TRBJ2-5
len: 17
d_gene: TRBD1
v_gene: TRBV20-1
CDR3nt: TGCAGTGCCAGTCATTACAGGGGATCCCCGACCAGGGAGACCCAGTACTTC
CDR3aa: CSASHYRGSPTRETQYF

abundance: many
j_gene: TRBJ2-7
len: 12
d_gene: NA
v_gene: TRBV5-1
CDR3nt: TGCGCCAGCAGCACAAGTTCCTACGAGCAGTACTTC
CDR3aa: CASSTSSYEQYF

abundance: NA
j_gene: TRBJ1-5
len: 14
d_gene: NA
v_gene: TRBV29-1
CDR3nt: TGCAGCGTTAGGGCCAGGGGCAGCAATCAGCCCCAGCATTTT
CDR3aa: CSVRARGSNQPQHF

abundance: few
j_gene: TRBJ2-1
len: 16
d_gene: TRBD2
v_gene: TRBV4-2
CDR3nt: TGTGCCAGCAGCCAAGATGGTAGCGGGGGGGCCTATGAGCAGTTCTTC
CDR3aa: CASSQDGSGGAYEQFF

abundance: many
j_gene: TRBJ2-7
len: 14
d_gene: TRBD1
v_gene: TRBV18
CDR3nt: TGTGCCAGCTCACCGGGACAGGTTTCCTACGAGCAGTACTTC
CDR3aa: CASSPGQVSYEQYF

abundance: few
j_gene: TRBJ2-3
len: 13
d_gene: NA
v_gene: TRBV9
CDR3nt: TGTGCCAGCAGCGTATCAGGGGGGTATACGCAGTATTTT
CDR3aa: CASSVSGGYTQYF

abundance: NA
j_gene: TRBJ2-3
len: 12
d_gene: NA
v_gene: TRBV20-1
CDR3nt: TGCAGTGCTAGCCAGATCACAGATACGCAGTATTTT
CDR3aa: CSASQITDTQYF